This TCR beta chain was observed in a study of spatial heterogeneity in lung cancer. General study findings and limits: Blood showed ubiquitous tumor TCRs more often at resection than at routine follow-up.

TCR cDNA molecules each had a unique molecular identifier. TCRdb processed the 5' RACE reads anew with MiXCR; each CDR3 protein has one entry. The sample carries about 82,000 distinct CDR3 sequences, 10% to 15% recorded once. The sample holds a few counts of this clonotype. Its antigen is as yet unknown. Time point of the sample: sample taken at primary tumor resection. The input material, whole RNA from tumor, nontumor lung or frozen PBMC, was sequenced unsorted. The donors were 55 to 80 patients with non-small cell lung cancer that was early-stage and untreated. The V segment lost 0 bases and the J segment 1 base; nucleotides outside the gene matches: 1. The CDR3 consists of 17 residues. Germline CDR1 and CDR2: WNHNN and SYGVQD (reference sequence).

The J gene is TRBJ2-2, the V gene TRBV10-1; 11 bases are a match to TRBD2. Sequencing used PBMCs, obtained at surgery. The source of this sequence is a male donor with early-stage non-small cell lung cancer. Written as DNA, the CDR3 is TGCGCCAGCAGTGAGTCGGGGACTAGCGGGAACACCGGGGAGCTGTTTTTT. It yields the protein CASSESGTSGNTGELFF.